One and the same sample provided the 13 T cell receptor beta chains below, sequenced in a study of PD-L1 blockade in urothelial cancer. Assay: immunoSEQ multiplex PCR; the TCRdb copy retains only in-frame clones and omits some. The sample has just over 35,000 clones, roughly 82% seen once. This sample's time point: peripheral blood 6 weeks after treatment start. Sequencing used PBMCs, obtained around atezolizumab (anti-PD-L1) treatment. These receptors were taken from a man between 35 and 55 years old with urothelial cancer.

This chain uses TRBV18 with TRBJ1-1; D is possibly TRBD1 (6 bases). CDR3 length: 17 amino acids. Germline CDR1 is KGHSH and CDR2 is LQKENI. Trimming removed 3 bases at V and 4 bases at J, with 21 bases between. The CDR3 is CASSPTPLHRVGTEAFF. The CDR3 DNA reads TGTGCCAGCTCACCTACCCCACTTCACAGGGTTGGCACTGAAGCTTTCTTT.

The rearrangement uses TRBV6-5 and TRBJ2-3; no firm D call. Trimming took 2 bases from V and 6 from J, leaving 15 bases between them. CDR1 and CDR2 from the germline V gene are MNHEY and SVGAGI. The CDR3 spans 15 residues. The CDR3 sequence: CASSYAGQVRDTQYF. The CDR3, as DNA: TGTGCCAGCAGTTACGCCGGCCAGGTTCGGGATACGCAGTATTTT.

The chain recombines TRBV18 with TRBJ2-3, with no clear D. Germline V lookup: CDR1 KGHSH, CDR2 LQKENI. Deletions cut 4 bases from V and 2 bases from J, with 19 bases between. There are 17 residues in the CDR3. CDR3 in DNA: TGTGCCAGCTCACGCGGAGCATATCTAACCGACACAGATACGCAGTATTTT. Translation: CASSRGAYLTDTDTQYF.

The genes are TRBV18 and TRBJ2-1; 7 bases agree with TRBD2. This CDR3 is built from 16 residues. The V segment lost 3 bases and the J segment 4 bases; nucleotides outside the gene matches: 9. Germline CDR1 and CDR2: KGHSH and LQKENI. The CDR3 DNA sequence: TGTGCCAGCTCACCGGGCGGAACGGGAGGTTACAATGAGCAGTTCTTC. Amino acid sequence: CASSPGGTGGYNEQFF.

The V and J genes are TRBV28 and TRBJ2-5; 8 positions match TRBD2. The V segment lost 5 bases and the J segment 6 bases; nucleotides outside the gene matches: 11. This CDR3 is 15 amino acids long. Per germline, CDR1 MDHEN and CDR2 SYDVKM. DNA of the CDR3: TGTGCCAGCAGTCCCCCCGGGAGGGGTGGAAAGACCCAGTACTTC. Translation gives CASSPPGRGGKTQYF.

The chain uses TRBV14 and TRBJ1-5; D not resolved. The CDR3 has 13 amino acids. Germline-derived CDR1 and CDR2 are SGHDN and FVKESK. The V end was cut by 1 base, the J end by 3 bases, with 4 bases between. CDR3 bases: TGTGCCAGCAGCCAAGGACTCAATCAGCCCCAGCATTTT. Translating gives CASSQGLNQPQHF.

The CDR3 DNA is TGTGCCAGCAGTCTTTTTAGCGGGGCTACATACAATGAGCAGTTCTTC. It yields the protein CASSLFSGATYNEQFF. The chain carries TRBV14 and TRBJ2-1; 8 positions agree with TRBD2. Germline V gives CDR1 SGHDN, CDR2 FVKESK. The CDR3 has 16 amino acids. After removal of 6 bases from V and 4 bases from J, the junction contained 11 bases not matched to a gene.

This chain's CDR3 is CASSRAEGAYEQYF. The CDR3 DNA reads TGTGCCAGTAGCCGGGCGGAGGGGGCATACGAGCAGTACTTC. J is TRBJ2-7 and V is TRBV19; tentatively, D is TRBD1 (7 bases). The CDR3 has 14 amino acids. Trimming pared 6 bases from V and 4 bases from J, leaving 16 bases between. Germline V gene data show CDR1 as LNHDA and CDR2 as SQIVND (reference sequence).

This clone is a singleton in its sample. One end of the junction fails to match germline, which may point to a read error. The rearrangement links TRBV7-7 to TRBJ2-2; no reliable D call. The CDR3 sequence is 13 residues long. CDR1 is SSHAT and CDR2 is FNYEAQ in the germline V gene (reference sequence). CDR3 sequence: CASSVTNTGELFF. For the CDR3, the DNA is TGTGCTAGCAGCGTAACGAACACCGGGGAGCTGTTTTTT.

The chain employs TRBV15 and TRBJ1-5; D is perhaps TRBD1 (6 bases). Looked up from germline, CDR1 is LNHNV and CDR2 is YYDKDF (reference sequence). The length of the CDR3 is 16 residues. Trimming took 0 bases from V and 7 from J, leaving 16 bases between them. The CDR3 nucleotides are TGTGCCACCAGCAGAGATGGGGGCAGGGGAAACCAGCCCCAGCATTTT. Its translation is CATSRDGGRGNQPQHF.

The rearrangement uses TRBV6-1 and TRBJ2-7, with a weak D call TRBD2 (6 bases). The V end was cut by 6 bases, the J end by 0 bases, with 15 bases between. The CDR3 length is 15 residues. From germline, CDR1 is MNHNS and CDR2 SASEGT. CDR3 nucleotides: TGTGCCAGCAGCTCGACTAGACGGAGCTCCTACGAGCAGTACTTC. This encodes CASSSTRRSSYEQYF.

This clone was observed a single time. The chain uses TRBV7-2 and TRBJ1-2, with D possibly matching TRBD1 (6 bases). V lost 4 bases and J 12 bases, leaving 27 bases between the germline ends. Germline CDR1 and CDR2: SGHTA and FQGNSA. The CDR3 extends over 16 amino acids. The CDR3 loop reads CASSSPPTKGDLGDTF. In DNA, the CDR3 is TGTGCCAGCAGCTCCCCACCCACCAAGGGGGATCTAGGAGACACCTTC.

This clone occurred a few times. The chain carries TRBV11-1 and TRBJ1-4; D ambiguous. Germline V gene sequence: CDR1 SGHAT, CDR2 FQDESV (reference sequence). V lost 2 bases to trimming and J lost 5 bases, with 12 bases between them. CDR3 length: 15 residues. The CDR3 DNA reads TGTGCCAGCAGCTTATGGGGAGGGCCGAATGAAAAACTGTTTTTT. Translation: CASSLWGGPNEKLFF.